Presented here are 10 T cell receptor beta chains from one specimen sequenced in a study of OX40 agonist ivuxolimab in advanced cancers. Profiling relied on immunoSEQ multiplex PCR, and the TCRdb table lists in-frame clones only, not all of them. The sample contains roughly 38,000 clones, about 80% of which appear only once. This specimen was CD4+ or CD8+ T cells sorted from blood, taken in a trial of the OX40 agonist ivuxolimab. Receptor source: an adult with an advanced solid tumor such as melanoma, head and neck, liver or kidney cancer.

The chain has TRBV18 and TRBJ2-3; D not certain. This CDR3 is 14 amino acids long. V lost 3 bases, J lost 7 bases, and 14 bases lay in between. Germline lookup yields CDR1 KGHSH and CDR2 LQKENI. CDR3 region: CASSPTEKVNTQYF. The CDR3 bases are TGTGCCAGCTCACCGACCGAAAAGGTCAATACGCAGTATTTT.

The rearrangement uses TRBV7-2 and TRBJ2-5; TRBD2 matches 8 bases. With V trimmed by 5 bases and J by 2 bases, 10 bases remained unmatched. The CDR3 is made up of 16 amino acids. Germline values: CDR1 SGHTA, CDR2 FQGNSA. The CDR3 DNA is TGTGCCAGCAGCCCAAAATTTAGCGGGGCTCAAGAGACCCAGTACTTC. Encoded protein: CASSPKFSGAQETQYF.

This clone was seen only a few times. The CDR3 DNA reads as TGCGCCAGCAGCCCAGGGGGGGCGACTAATGAAAAACTGTTTTTT. Its protein is CASSPGGATNEKLFF. This chain joins TRBV5-1 and TRBJ1-4, with TRBD1 identical over 7 bases. This CDR3 is 15 amino acids long. Looked up from germline, CDR1 is SGHRS and CDR2 is YFSETQ. With 4 bases clipped from V and 2 bases from J, the junction kept 5 bases outside the gene matches. The whole variable domain, filled in from reference TRBV5-1 and TRBJ1-4, reads KAGVTQTPRYLIKTRGQQVTLSCSPISGHRSVSWYQQTPGQGLQFLFEYFSETQRNKGNFPGRFSGRQFSNSRSEMNVSTLELGDSALYLCASSPGGATNEKLFFGSGTQLSVL.

This clone has a handful of counts. This sequence joins TRBV7-2 and TRBJ2-7; TRBD1 aligns across 7 bases. CDR1 and CDR2 from the germline V gene are SGHTA and FQGNSA. J was trimmed by 2 bases and V by 3 bases; bases with no gene match: 4. The CDR3 covers 14 residues. CDR3 sequence: CASSFTGTAYEQYF. The CDR3 nucleotides are TGTGCCAGCAGCTTCACCGGGACAGCCTACGAGCAGTACTTC.

The rearrangement joins TRBV9 to TRBJ1-2; perhaps TRBD1 as D (5 bases). CDR1 SGDLS and CDR2 YYNGEE come from the germline V gene. CDR3 size: 18 residues. The germline V and J ends were trimmed by 3 bases and 4 bases, with 25 bases remaining between them. Here the CDR3 DNA reads TGTGCCAGCAGCGCCGTAGTGGGGGAAACAACCGGAGTCTATGGCTACACCTTC. Its translation is CASSAVVGETTGVYGYTF. Filled out from reference TRBV9 and TRBJ1-2, the complete variable domain reads DSGVTQTPKHLITATGQRVTLRCSPRSGDLSVYWYQQSLDQGLQFLIQYYNGEERAKGNILERFSAQQFPDLHSELNLSSLELGDSALYFCASSAVVGETTGVYGYTFGSGTRLTVV.

The V and J genes are TRBV7-3 and TRBJ2-3; TRBD1 aligns across 7 bases. This CDR3 is built from 17 residues. The V segment lost 1 base and the J segment 4 bases; nucleotides outside the gene matches: 11. Germline V gene data show CDR1 as SGHTA and CDR2 as FQGTGA. CDR3 residues: CASSLMIQGKGADTQYF. The CDR3 DNA reads as TGTGCCAGCAGCTTAATGATACAGGGGAAGGGAGCAGATACGCAGTATTTT.

CDR3 coding DNA: TGTGCCAGCAGCTTAGACAACCCGGGGGCAGCGGAGCAGTTCTTC. This translates into CASSLDNPGAAEQFF. The V gene is TRBV7-8, the J gene TRBJ2-1, with D perhaps assigned TRBD1 or TRBD2 (6 bases each). The CDR3 loop spans 15 amino acids. The V gene's germline CDR1 is SGHVS and CDR2 FQNEAQ. The V end lost 1 base, the J end lost 10 bases, and 17 bases lay between the germline ends.

The J gene is TRBJ1-2, the V gene TRBV18; 10 nucleotides agree with TRBD1. J gave up 8 bases and V 6 bases, and 12 bases lay outside the gene matches. This CDR3 comprises 15 residues. In germline, CDR1 is KGHSH, CDR2 LQKENI. This CDR3 reads CASSLGQGKHLGYTF. The DNA for the CDR3 is TGTGCCAGCTCGCTGGGACAGGGGAAACATTTGGGCTACACCTTC.

The chain carries TRBV7-8 and TRBJ1-3; no definite D call. This CDR3 region has 15 residues. Germline V gene data show CDR1 as SGHVS and CDR2 as FQNEAQ. V lost 6 bases, J lost 0 bases, and 12 bases lay in between. In DNA, the CDR3 is TGTGCCAGCAGTTGGGGTGGGCTCTCTGGAAACACCATATATTTT. It encodes CASSWGGLSGNTIYF.

V is TRBV30 and J is TRBJ1-2; 7 nucleotides match TRBD1. The CDR3 loop spans 15 amino acids. Looked up from germline, CDR1 is GTSNPN and CDR2 is SVGIG (reference sequence). The junction had 9 bases not matched to a gene; V was cut back by 4 bases and J by 1 base. CDR3 residues: CAWNIQGRGNYGYTF. In nucleotides, the CDR3 is TGTGCCTGGAACATACAGGGGCGAGGTAACTATGGCTACACCTTC.